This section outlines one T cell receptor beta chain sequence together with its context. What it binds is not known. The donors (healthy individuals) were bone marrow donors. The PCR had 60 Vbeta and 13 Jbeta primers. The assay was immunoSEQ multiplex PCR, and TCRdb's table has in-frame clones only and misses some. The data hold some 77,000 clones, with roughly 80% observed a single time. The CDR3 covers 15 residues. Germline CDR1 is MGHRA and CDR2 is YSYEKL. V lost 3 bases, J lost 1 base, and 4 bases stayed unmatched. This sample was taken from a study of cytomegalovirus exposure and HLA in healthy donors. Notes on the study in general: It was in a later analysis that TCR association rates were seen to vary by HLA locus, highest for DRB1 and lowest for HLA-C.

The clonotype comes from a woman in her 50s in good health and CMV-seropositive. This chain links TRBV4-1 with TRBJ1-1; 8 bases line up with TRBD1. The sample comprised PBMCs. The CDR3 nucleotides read TGCGCCAGCAGCCACGAAGGACAGGGGAACACTGAAGCTTTCTTT. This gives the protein CASSHEGQGNTEAFF.